This TCR beta chain was captured in a study of blood T cell repertoires in COVID-19. Study-wide context: Both acute and convalescent COVID-19 samples were obtained from the United States, Italy and Spain. Sources were T cells, B-cell-depleted T cells, or PBMCs; the material itself was cDNA or gDNA.

As processed by the authors: For nucleated cells, counts were estimated from reference gene primer amplification. Profiling relied on immunoSEQ multiplex PCR, and the TCRdb table lists in-frame clones only, not all of them. V, J and clone size reflect that table, while D and trimming were determined from the DNA. There are about 260,000 clones in the sample; less than 90% occur only once, and roughly 1.8% lies in the top ten. Germline CDR1 is SNHLY and CDR2 is FYNNEI. The CDR3 extends over 16 amino acids. V gave up 3 bases and J gave up 3 bases, with 12 bases separating them. The chain employs TRBV2 and TRBJ1-6; D may be TRBD1 (5 bases). This sequence originates from a man aged 25 to 45 with active or convalescent COVID-19. The sequenced material came from peripheral blood. The CDR3 reads CASSDGAGGYNSPLHF. The CDR3 nucleotides read TGTGCCAGCAGTGATGGGGCAGGCGGCTATAATTCACCCCTCCACTTT.